Following are 19 T cell receptor beta chains from one sample sequenced in a study of T cells in women clearing cervical HPV infection. Produced via immunoSEQ multiplex PCR; TCRdb's table is partial and in-frame only. The sample table sets out about 34,000 clones. Sequences were obtained from blood buffy coat. The receptors come from a woman aged 18 to 75 with a cervical HPV16 infection that either progressed to CIN3+ or cleared (not recorded which).

For this clone: The CDR3 goes on 3 residues after the read ends, and that part is filled in from the germline J gene. The chain recombines TRBV11-2 with TRBJ2-1; possibly TRBD1 for D (6 bases). V was cut by 3 bases and J by 8 bases, with 11 bases left in between. Germline V lookup: CDR1 SGHAT, CDR2 FQNNGV. CDR3 length equals 13 residues. The sequenced CDR3 bases are TGTGCCAGCAGCTTTGACAGGTCGTATGAG. Its protein is CASSFDRSYE. The CDR3, in full, reads CASSFDRSYEQFF. Together with reference TRBV11-2 and TRBJ2-1, the CDR3 gives the full variable domain: EAGVAQSPRYKIIEKRQSVAFWCNPISGHATLYWYQQILGQGPKLLIQFQNNGVVDDSQLPKDRFSAERLKGVDSTLKIQPAKLEDSAVYLCASSFDRSYEQFFGPGTRLTVL.

Comments on this clone: The missing CDR3 end, 3 residues past where the read stops, is filled in from the germline J gene. The gene calls are TRBV5-1 and TRBJ2-7; D ambiguous. The CDR3 loop spans 11 amino acids. With 1 base removed from V and 5 bases from J, the gap between germline ends came to 4 bases. CDR1 and CDR2 (germline): SGHRS, YFSETQ. CDR3 residues: CASSLKHEQYF. The sequenced part of the CDR3 DNA is TGCGCCAGCAGCTTGAAGCACGAG.

Worth noting for this clone: The observed sequence ends 3 residues before the CDR3 terminus, with the missing tail filled in from the germline J gene. This chain joins TRBV28 and TRBJ2-7, with TRBD2 as a possible D gene (5 bases). The CDR3 contains 13 residues. Trimming shortened V by 5 bases and J by 2 bases, and 10 bases separated the two germline ends. Looked up from germline, CDR1 is MDHEN and CDR2 is SYDVKM. The CDR3 loop is CASSTTTPYEQYF. The part of the CDR3 DNA that was read is TGTGCCAGCAGTACGACTACTCCCTACGAG.

Concerning this clone itself: Read sequence stops 3 residues before the CDR3 end, and the germline J gene provides the missing end. The chain employs TRBV18 and TRBJ1-2; tentative D call: TRBD1 (6 bases). The CDR3 is 13 amino acids. The V gene's germline CDR1 is KGHSH and CDR2 LQKENI. The CDR3 bases that were read are TGTGCCAGCTCCCCCAGGCAGGGGAACGAC. This translates into CASSPRQGND. The entire CDR3 protein reads CASSPRQGNDYTF.

The CDR3 DNA, read in part, is TGTGCCAGCAGAGAGACAGGGAGAGAGACC. It is translated as CASRETGRET. The CDR3 in full is CASRETGRETQYF. The chain recombines TRBV12-3 or TRBV12-4 with TRBJ2-5; 7 bases line up with TRBD1. The read stops 3 residues short of the end of the CDR3; the missing end is completed from the germline J gene. V trimming: 6 bases; J trimming: 4 bases; junction bases outside the gene matches: 5. The CDR3 is 13 amino acids.

About this clone: Coverage ceases 3 residues before the CDR3 finishes, and the germline J gene fills in the end. V usage is TRBV7-2 and J usage is TRBJ1-1; D possibly corresponds to TRBD1 (5 bases). The CDR3 runs 12 residues. Germline V gives CDR1 SGHTA, CDR2 FQGNSA. The sequenced part of the CDR3 DNA is TGTGCCAGCAGCTTAAGCCGGGGGATG. Translation gives CASSLSRGM. The whole CDR3 is CASSLSRGMAFF.

Turning to this clone: The read ends 3 residues shy of where the CDR3 ends; the end is completed using the germline J gene. The chain is built from TRBV20-1 and TRBJ2-3; 13 positions match TRBD2. CDR3 length: 15 amino acids. V shed 5 bases and J 4 bases; nucleotides not matched to a gene: 6. Germline V gene sequence: CDR1 DFQATT, CDR2 SNEGSKA (reference sequence). The DNA read from the CDR3 is TGCAGTGCTGGTAGACTAGCGGGGGGCGCAGATACG. Translation gives CSAGRLAGGADT. The complete CDR3 sequence is CSAGRLAGGADTQYF.

A remark on this clone: The CDR3 is cut off 3 residues early in the read; its end comes from the germline J gene. The gene calls are TRBV20-1 and TRBJ2-3, with D unclear. Germline values: CDR1 DFQATT, CDR2 SNEGSKA (reference sequence). Trimming pared 0 bases from V and 2 bases from J, leaving 9 bases between. The CDR3 loop spans 14 amino acids. CDR3 bases read: TGCAGTGCTAGAGATCCCCTTAACACAGATACG. It specifies CSARDPLNTDT. The full CDR3 reads CSARDPLNTDTQYF.

In the case of this clone: The read ends 3 residues before the CDR3 terminus; that terminus is restored from the germline J gene. The chain combines TRBV2 with TRBJ1-2; weak D call: TRBD1 (5 bases). This CDR3 contains 17 residues. Germline loops: CDR1 SNHLY, CDR2 FYNNEI. CDR3 amino acids: CASSESGASQLTDTYTF. CDR3 bases read: TGTGCCAGCAGTGAGTCTGGGGCTTCTCAACTCACAGATACC.

Remarks on this clone: The read halts 3 residues ahead of the CDR3 end, with the missing end drawn from the germline J gene. Other DNA sequences within the sample encode an identical CDR3. The chain is built from TRBV7-9 and TRBJ1-3; D possibly corresponds to TRBD1 (5 bases). This CDR3 is built from 15 residues. Looked up from germline, CDR1 is SEHNR and CDR2 is FQNEAQ (reference sequence). The CDR3 here is CASSPDAGIILTIYF. CDR3 DNA (partial): TGTGCCAGCAGCCCGGATGCAGGGATAATCCTCACG.

Of note for this clone: The CDR3 is cut off 3 residues early in the read; its end comes from the germline J gene. This rearrangement joins TRBV2 to TRBJ2-5, with D possibly being TRBD2 (7 bases). The CDR3 consists of 15 residues. V lost 2 bases and J lost 5, with 15 bases in between. Germline CDR1 and CDR2: SNHLY and FYNNEI. This chain's CDR3 is CASSEYEGGRETQYF. Partial CDR3 DNA: TGTGCCAGCAGTGAATACGAGGGGGGGAGGGAGACC.

Note on this clone: The DNA ends 3 residues before the CDR3 does, and the rest of the CDR3 is filled in from the germline J gene. The same CDR3 can be traced to other DNA sequences in this sample. V is TRBV7-3 and J is TRBJ2-3, with 9 bases that match TRBD2. V lost 4 bases and J lost 4; bases outside the gene matches: 6. The CDR3 has 15 amino acids. CDR1 is SGHTA and CDR2 is FQGTGA in the germline V gene. The CDR3 sequence is CASSSTSGSADTQYF. The CDR3 bases that were read are TGTGCCAGCAGCTCGACTAGCGGAAGTGCAGATACG.

On this clone: Read coverage stops 3 residues before the CDR3 terminus; the germline J gene supplies the remainder. The chain is built from TRBV5-1 and TRBJ2-5; 9 nucleotides align to TRBD1. Trimming removed 4 bases from V and 5 bases from J; junction bases left unmatched: 9. From germline, CDR1 is SGHRS and CDR2 YFSETQ. There are 15 residues in the CDR3. CDR3 DNA (partial): TGCGCCAGCAGCCCCGCCGGGACAGGGTGGGAGACC. It is translated as CASSPAGTGWET. The entire CDR3 is CASSPAGTGWETQYF.

With regard to this clone: Read coverage stops 3 residues before the CDR3 terminus; the germline J gene supplies the remainder. The chain uses TRBV5-1 and TRBJ2-1; D possibly corresponds to TRBD2 (6 bases). The germline V gene has CDR1 SGHRS and CDR2 YFSETQ. This CDR3 spans 14 amino acids. V lost 9 bases, J lost 1 base, and 14 bases lay in between. CDR3 loop: CATKPGESYNEQFF. CDR3 bases read: TGCGCCACTAAACCGGGGGAGTCCTACAATGAG.

A word on this clone: The read halts 3 residues ahead of the CDR3 end, with the missing end drawn from the germline J gene. The genes are TRBV29-1 and TRBJ1-2; D is perhaps TRBD1 (6 bases). CDR3 length: 16 amino acids. Germline V gives CDR1 SQVTM, CDR2 ANQGSEA. V was trimmed by 1 base and J by 7 bases, leaving 22 bases between them. The covered CDR3 bases are TGCAGCGTTGAAGGCGCGGGGGTGCGGGGACATAGTGGC. It translates to CSVEGAGVRGHSG. From start to end, the CDR3 is CSVEGAGVRGHSGYTF.

Concerning this clone: The sequenced fragment ends 3 residues before the CDR3 boundary, so the rest is inferred from the germline J gene. This chain joins TRBV7-6 and TRBJ2-5; 8 bases match TRBD2. CDR3 length: 15 residues. Trimming at V came to 3 bases and at J to 3 bases, leaving 6 bases not matched to a gene. Germline V gene sequence: CDR1 SGHVS, CDR2 FNYEAQ. The covered CDR3 bases are TGTGCCAGCAGCTTGGGTGGCGGGGGGAAAGAGACC. Amino acid sequence: CASSLGGGGKET. The whole CDR3 protein reads CASSLGGGGKETQYF. Complete variable domain (other parts from reference TRBV7-6 and TRBJ2-5): GAGVSQSPRYKVTKRGQDVALRCDPISGHVSLYWYRQALGQGPEFLTYFNYEAQQDKSGLPNDRFSAERPEGSISTLTIQRTEQRDSAMYRCASSLGGGGKETQYFGPGTRLLVL.

Points on this clone: The read finishes 3 residues shy of the CDR3 end, and the germline J gene is used to complete it. The J gene is TRBJ2-7, the V gene TRBV6-2 or TRBV6-3, with D uncertain. Germline V CDR1 and CDR2: MNHEY, SVGEGT. CDR3 length: 13 amino acids. V was pared by 5 bases and J by 2 bases, with 10 bases between. CDR3 protein: CASSRRVPYEQYF. CDR3 DNA, as far as it was read: TGTGCCAGCAGTCGACGGGTCCCCTACGAG.

Details on this clone: The missing CDR3 end, 3 residues past where the read stops, is filled in from the germline J gene. V and J are TRBV7-8 and TRBJ2-3, with D maybe TRBD2 (6 bases). Germline CDR1 and CDR2: SGHVS and FQNEAQ. This CDR3 is built from 16 residues. The sequenced part of the CDR3 DNA is TGTGCCAGCAGCGCCACGGGACTTAGGGCAGGAGAGACG. Its protein product is CASSATGLRAGET. In full, the CDR3 is CASSATGLRAGETQYF.

With respect to this clone: The read terminates 3 residues ahead of where the CDR3 ends, so the germline J gene completes it. This sequence joins TRBV20-1 and TRBJ2-1, with D possibly being TRBD2 (5 bases). The CDR3 is 15 residues long. The germline gives CDR1 DFQATT, CDR2 SNEGSKA (reference sequence). V shed 3 bases and J shed 3 bases, with 15 bases lying between them. The CDR3 reads CSARLVSGIYNEQFF. The CDR3 bases that were read are TGCAGTGCTAGGCTAGTGAGCGGCATCTACAATGAG.